The 27 T cell receptor beta chains below all came from one sample that was sequenced in a study of naive and memory T cell subsets. Four PCR rounds used nested alpha and beta constant region primers plus the SP2 primer. Via MiXCR, TCRdb re-called the UMI-ligation and nested PCR reads, giving one row per CDR3 protein. The sample consists of tens of thousands of distinct CDR3 sequences, roughly 9.6% of them appearing once. Treatment defined: skin biopsy from PPD injection site in Mantoux-positive individual. The library had UMIs added by 3' ligation of an oligonucleotide to TCR cDNA. Sequencing used skin, obtained from a tuberculin skin test site. The receptors originated from an adult in good health.

This clonotype was detected many times. The DNA for the CDR3 is TGTGCCAGCAGCCAATTACATTCGGGCTCTAAGCAGTTCTTC. Translation: CASSQLHSGSKQFF. This rearrangement joins TRBV3-1 to TRBJ2-1; D unresolved. The CDR3 length is 14 residues. The V gene lost 2 bases and the J gene lost 11 bases, with 16 bases spanning the gap. Germline CDR1 reads LGHDT; CDR2 reads YNNKEL (reference sequence).

This clonotype was counted only a few times. The chain links TRBV6-6 to TRBJ2-1; D remains unclear. V was shortened by 5 bases and J by 4 bases, with 30 bases between the two germline ends. Germline assignment: CDR1 MNHNY and CDR2 SVGAGI (reference sequence). This CDR3 region has 20 residues. The CDR3 region is CASSPPGPDWPWWEYNEQFF. The CDR3, as DNA: TGTGCCAGCAGTCCCCCAGGCCCCGACTGGCCTTGGTGGGAATACAATGAGCAGTTCTTC.

The chain combines TRBV12-3 or TRBV12-4 with TRBJ1-2; weak D call: TRBD1 (5 bases). This CDR3 region has 15 residues. V lost 5 bases to trimming and J lost 5 bases, with 18 bases between them. The CDR3 DNA reads as TGTGCCAGCAGTCCCACCGGGACGCGTGGATATGGCTACACCTTC. This codes for CASSPTGTRGYGYTF.

This clonotype has ten or more counts. J is TRBJ1-6 and V is TRBV6-5, with D possibly matching TRBD1 (6 bases). The germline V gene has CDR1 MNHEY and CDR2 SVGAGI. Trimming removed 2 bases from V and 7 bases from J, with 15 bases in between. The CDR3 runs 16 residues. This chain's CDR3 is CASSYLSGQINSPLHF. CDR3 sequence (DNA): TGTGCCAGCAGTTACCTCTCCGGACAGATAAATTCACCCCTCCACTTT.

This chain joins TRBV7-6 and TRBJ2-1; 10 bases map to TRBD2. CDR1 and CDR2 (germline): SGHVS, FNYEAQ. The CDR3 totals 19 residues. The J segment lost 8 bases and the V segment lost 1 base, leaving 17 bases of the junction unmatched. Here the CDR3 DNA reads TGTGCCAGCAGCTTAGTCCAACTAGCGGGGATTTGGCCTTGGGATGAGCAGTTCTTC. Protein sequence: CASSLVQLAGIWPWDEQFF.

J is TRBJ2-1 and V is TRBV7-9; tentative D call: TRBD1 (7 bases). Germline V gene sequence: CDR1 SEHNR, CDR2 FQNEAQ (reference sequence). V lost 5 bases, J lost 6 bases, and 20 bases lay in between. This CDR3 has 16 amino acids. The CDR3, as DNA: TGTGCCAGCAGCCCAGGCGCAGGGGGGATTGGCAATGAGCAGTTCTTC. It specifies CASSPGAGGIGNEQFF. The complete variable domain, with remaining parts taken from reference TRBV7-9 and TRBJ2-1, reads DTGVSQNPRHKITKRGQNVTFRCDPISEHNRLYWYRQTLGQGPEFLTYFQNEAQLEKSRLLSDRFSAERPKGSFSTLEIQRTEQGDSAMYLCASSPGAGGIGNEQFFGPGTRLTVL.

This clonotype was detected many times. The chain recombines TRBV2 with TRBJ2-3; a weak D match, TRBD2 (5 bases). The germline V and J ends were trimmed by 8 bases and 3 bases, with 18 bases remaining between them. The CDR3 is 15 amino acids. Looked up from germline, CDR1 is SNHLY and CDR2 is FYNNEI. The CDR3: CASQDGLSKTDTQYF. The CDR3 DNA sequence: TGTGCCAGCCAAGATGGACTGTCAAAGACAGATACGCAGTATTTT. The full variable domain, rest sourced from reference TRBV2 and TRBJ2-3, is EPEVTQTPSHQVTQMGQEVILRCVPISNHLYFYWYRQILGQKVEFLVSFYNNEISEKSEIFDDQFSVERPDGSNFTLKIRSTKLEDSAMYFCASQDGLSKTDTQYFGPGTRLTVL.

This clonotype was observed many times. The rearrangement joins TRBV27 to TRBJ2-1, with D possibly matching TRBD2 (6 bases). CDR3 length: 14 residues. Germline CDR1 is MNHEY and CDR2 is SMNVEV (reference sequence). V shed 5 bases and J shed 8 bases, with 16 bases lying between them. The CDR3 protein is CASSLLLAGYEQFF. The CDR3 DNA sequence: TGTGCCAGCAGTCTCCTACTAGCCGGCTATGAGCAGTTCTTC.

This sequence joins TRBV10-3 and TRBJ2-7, with 11 bases that match TRBD2. V lost 4 bases and J lost 2; bases outside the gene matches: 7. This CDR3 has 16 amino acids. Germline assignment: CDR1 ENHRY and CDR2 SYGVKD. CDR3: CAISATLAGGPYEQYF. For the CDR3, the DNA is TGTGCCATCAGTGCGACCCTAGCGGGAGGCCCCTACGAGCAGTACTTC.

This clonotype was recorded at least ten times. The CDR3 sequence: CAWSVGARAQPQHF. The CDR3 DNA follows: TGTGCCTGGAGTGTGGGGGCGCGGGCTCAGCCCCAGCATTTT. This chain connects TRBV30 to TRBJ1-5; possibly TRBD1 for D (6 bases). V dropped 0 bases and J dropped 6 bases, with 12 bases sitting between them. Germline CDR1 and CDR2: GTSNPN and SVGIG (reference sequence). This CDR3 comprises 14 residues.

This clonotype has more than one count but fewer than ten. The chain links TRBV5-4 to TRBJ1-6; no reliable D call. Germline CDR1 is SGHNT and CDR2 is YYREEE (reference sequence). Trimming removed 4 bases from V and 7 bases from J, with 12 bases in between. The CDR3 extends over 14 amino acids. The CDR3 region has the DNA TGTGCCAGCAGCCTACCTGAACAGAATTCACCCCTCCACTTT. It codes for CASSLPEQNSPLHF.

This chain connects TRBV5-6 to TRBJ2-2, with D perhaps matching TRBD2 (5 bases). Trimming took 7 bases from V and 2 from J, leaving 12 bases between them. CDR1 and CDR2 (germline): SGHDT, YYEEEE. CDR3 length: 14 amino acids. Here the CDR3 DNA reads TGTGCCAGCCGCGTGGACTCCAACACCGGGGAGCTGTTTTTT. Protein: CASRVDSNTGELFF.

The V call is TRBV28, the J call TRBJ2-1; TRBD1 is a possible D gene (5 bases). This CDR3 has 17 amino acids. Germline lookup yields CDR1 MDHEN and CDR2 SYDVKM. The DNA of the CDR3 is TGTGGGGTCCTACCCTCCTTAGGGGCCAGCTCCTACAATGAGCAGTTCTTC. Its translation is CGVLPSLGASSYNEQFF.

Many counts were recorded for this clonotype. An end of the junction does not agree with germline; a read error may underlie this. The chain carries TRBV5-4 and TRBJ2-7; 8 bases map to TRBD1. Germline CDR1 SGHNT, CDR2 YYREEE (reference sequence). The CDR3 totals 13 residues. The CDR3 nucleotides are TGTGCCAGCGGAAGACAGGGGAGCGACGAGCACTACTTC. Its translation is CASGRQGSDEHYF. Using reference TRBV5-4 and TRBJ2-7 for the parts outside the CDR3, the full variable domain is ETGVTQSPTHLIKTRGQQVTLRCSSQSGHNTVSWYQQALGQGPQFIFQYYREEENGRGNFPPRFSGLQFPNYSSELNVNALELDDSALYLCASGRQGSDEHYFGPGTRLTVT.

This clonotype was detected many times. The chain uses TRBV12-3 or TRBV12-4 and TRBJ2-7; D is unresolved. The CDR3 covers 12 residues. Trimming shortened V by 1 base and J by 6 bases, and 7 bases separated the two germline ends. The CDR3 DNA is TGTGCCAGCAGTTTAGGGAGCGTCGAGCAGTACTTC. This translates into CASSLGSVEQYF.

This clonotype has just a few counts. The V and J genes are TRBV27 and TRBJ1-2, with D unclear. V lost 2 bases to trimming and J lost 4 bases, with 14 bases between them. Germline V CDR1 and CDR2: MNHEY, SMNVEV (reference sequence). This CDR3 has 15 residues. The CDR3 DNA is TGTGCCAGCAGTTTAATGTCAACCTTAGGCTATGGCTACACCTTC. Encoded protein: CASSLMSTLGYGYTF.

This clonotype was counted many times. The V call is TRBV5-1, the J call TRBJ2-7; TRBD1 agrees at 10 bases. This CDR3 has 18 amino acids. V gave up 0 bases and J gave up 3 bases; unmatched junction bases: 12. The V gene's germline CDR1 is SGHRS and CDR2 YFSETQ. For the CDR3, the DNA is TGCGCCAGCAGCTTGGCAGGTCGTGTGGGACAGGGGATCTACGAGCAGTACTTC. Its protein is CASSLAGRVGQGIYEQYF. Supplemented by reference TRBV5-1 and TRBJ2-7, the full variable domain reads KAGVTQTPRYLIKTRGQQVTLSCSPISGHRSVSWYQQTPGQGLQFLFEYFSETQRNKGNFPGRFSGRQFSNSRSEMNVSTLELGDSALYLCASSLAGRVGQGIYEQYFGPGTRLTVT.

This clonotype was counted only a few times. V gene TRBV7-2 combines with J gene TRBJ2-7; no firm D call. CDR3 length equals 15 residues. V was trimmed by 2 bases and J by 0 bases, leaving 11 bases between them. Germline assignment: CDR1 SGHTA and CDR2 FQGNSA. CDR3 region: CASSLRVASSYEQYF. Written as DNA, the CDR3 is TGTGCCAGCAGCTTAAGGGTAGCCAGCTCCTACGAGCAGTACTTC. The full variable domain, its missing parts supplied by reference TRBV7-2 and TRBJ2-7, is GAGVSQSPSNKVTEKGKDVELRCDPISGHTALYWYRQSLGQGLEFLIYFQGNSAPDKSGLPSDRFSAERTGGSVSTLTIQRTQQEDSAVYLCASSLRVASSYEQYFGPGTRLTVT.

This clonotype was seen just once. The chain links TRBV9 to TRBJ1-2, with 8 positions matching TRBD1. The V gene's germline CDR1 is SGDLS and CDR2 YYNGEE. CDR3 size: 15 residues. Losses at the gene ends were 4 bases for V and 3 bases for J; bases not matched to a gene: 8. The CDR3 loop is CASSPRTGGDYGYTF. Here the CDR3 DNA reads TGTGCCAGCAGCCCAAGAACAGGGGGGGACTATGGCTACACCTTC.

This clonotype was picked up many times. The V and J genes are TRBV20-1 and TRBJ2-7; possible D gene TRBD2, 5 bases. The CDR3 totals 10 residues. V lost 6 bases and J 3 bases, leaving 6 bases between the germline ends. Germline CDR1 reads DFQATT; CDR2 reads SNEGSKA (reference sequence). CDR3 in DNA: TGCAGTGCCCGGGGCTACGAGCAGTACTTC. Translation gives CSARGYEQYF.

By its share, this clonotype is medium-sized. The J gene is TRBJ1-2, the V gene TRBV6-6; possible D gene TRBD1, 6 bases. Trimming pared 6 bases from V and 6 bases from J, leaving 20 bases between. Germline V gene sequence: CDR1 MNHNY, CDR2 SVGAGI (reference sequence). This CDR3 has 15 residues. The CDR3 DNA follows: TGTGCCAGCAGCAAAAGCACAGGGAAGGCGAATGGCTACACCTTC. Translating it yields CASSKSTGKANGYTF.

J is TRBJ2-7 and V is TRBV6-5; tentatively, D is TRBD1 (5 bases). V was pared by 5 bases and J by 0 bases, with 17 bases between. From germline, CDR1 is MNHEY and CDR2 SVGAGI. This CDR3 has 16 amino acids. The CDR3 region is CASSTIGAQSSYEQYF. For the CDR3, the DNA is TGTGCCAGCAGTACGATAGGGGCCCAAAGCTCCTACGAGCAGTACTTC.

Points on this clonotype: A much larger clonotype is one base distant, so this may be a read error. The chain employs TRBV11-2 and TRBJ1-1; 8 bases are shared with TRBD1. Germline values: CDR1 SGHAT, CDR2 FQNNGV. The CDR3 sequence is 14 residues long. CDR3 amino acids: CASSSNRGYTEVFF. CDR3 sequence (DNA): TGTGCCAGCAGCTCGAACAGGGGGTACACTGAAGTTTTCTTT.

By sample share, this clonotype is medium-sized. The rearrangement uses TRBV11-3 and TRBJ2-1, with TRBD1 matching over 9 bases. Unmatched junction bases numbered 6, after V lost 5 bases and J lost 4 bases. The CDR3 sequence is 15 residues long. The V gene's germline CDR1 is SGHNT and CDR2 YENEEA. The CDR3 loop is CASSRRGQGYNEQFF. The CDR3 DNA reads as TGTGCCAGCAGCCGGAGGGGACAGGGTTACAATGAGCAGTTCTTC.

This clonotype has ten or more counts. This chain links TRBV6-5 with TRBJ2-3; D ambiguous. Trimming pared 5 bases from V and 1 base from J, leaving 10 bases between. The germline V gene has CDR1 MNHEY and CDR2 SVGAGI. This CDR3 has 14 amino acids. The CDR3 bases are TGTGCCAGCAGTAATCCCCGAGGCACAGATACGCAGTATTTT. Its translation: CASSNPRGTDTQYF.

This clonotype was counted at least ten times. V is TRBV5-5 and J is TRBJ1-5; D gene uncertain. This CDR3 has 13 amino acids. The germline gives CDR1 SGHKS, CDR2 YYEKEE (reference sequence). V was shortened by 1 base and J by 4 bases, with 6 bases between the two germline ends. The CDR3 is CASSLLGNQPQHF. CDR3 nucleotide sequence: TGTGCCAGCAGCTTGTTAGGGAATCAGCCCCAGCATTTT. The whole variable domain, remainder taken from reference TRBV5-5 and TRBJ1-5, is DAGVTQSPTHLIKTRGQQVTLRCSPISGHKSVSWYQQVLGQGPQFIFQYYEKEERGRGNFPDRFSARQFPNYSSELNVNALLLGDSALYLCASSLLGNQPQHFGDGTRLSIL.

By frequency in the sample, this clonotype is medium-sized (0.01 to 0.1%). This chain joins TRBV28 and TRBJ1-2; a possible D gene is TRBD1 (5 bases). This CDR3 comprises 13 residues. Trimming cost V 3 bases and J 6 bases, with 11 bases left between them. The germline gives CDR1 MDHEN, CDR2 SYDVKM. In DNA, the CDR3 is TGTGCCAGCAGTTTCGGTCAGGGCGATGGCTACACCTTC. This encodes CASSFGQGDGYTF.